Shown below are 20 T cell receptor beta chains from a single sample sequenced in a study of T cells in Graves' hyperthyroidism and ophthalmopathy. Amplification of TCR beta CDR3 regions used RNA as the template. TCR CDR3 regions were first amplified by RT-PCR with HTBI primers. TCRdb analysed the multiplex PCR reads with MiXCR anew, one entry per CDR3 protein. Here the sample spans about 600,000 distinct CDR3 sequences, roughly 15% being singletons. Input material: blood. These receptors originate from a woman between 35 and 50 years old with Graves' ophthalmopathy.

This sequence joins TRBV2 and TRBJ2-3; D is undetermined. Germline assignment: CDR1 SNHLY and CDR2 FYNNEI. V lost 8 bases, J lost 1 base, and 16 bases lay in between. This CDR3 comprises 15 residues. The CDR3: CASRIEPGRTDTQYF. For the CDR3, the DNA is TGTGCCAGCCGAATCGAACCGGGCCGCACAGATACGCAGTATTTT.

This clonotype was seen at least ten times. V is TRBV18 and J is TRBJ1-2, with D possibly matching TRBD1 (5 bases). Per germline, CDR1 KGHSH and CDR2 LQKENI. This CDR3 contains 14 residues. Between the trimmed V and J ends, which lost 3 bases and 8 bases, there was a span of 16 bases. CDR3 in DNA: TGTGCCAGCTCACCCATTAGCAGGGTGGAGGGCTACACCTTC. It translates to CASSPISRVEGYTF.

This clonotype showed up many times. This chain links TRBV18 with TRBJ2-7; 8 nucleotides match TRBD2. Germline CDR1 reads KGHSH; CDR2 reads LQKENI. The CDR3 has 14 residues. Losses at the gene ends were 3 bases for V and 3 bases for J; bases not matched to a gene: 4. CDR3 region: CASSPGSGSYEQYF. The CDR3 coding sequence is TGTGCCAGCTCACCGGGGAGCGGGAGCTACGAGCAGTACTTC.

The chain recombines TRBV20-1 with TRBJ2-7, with D perhaps matching TRBD2 (6 bases). The V end was cut by 3 bases, the J end by 5 bases, with 20 bases between. Germline assignment: CDR1 DFQATT and CDR2 SNEGSKA (reference sequence). The CDR3 totals 15 residues. The CDR3 loop is CSASGSWDGRNEQYF. Here the CDR3 DNA reads TGCAGTGCTAGCGGGAGCTGGGACGGGAGAAACGAGCAGTACTTC.

This clonotype was counted only a few times. The chain links TRBV2 to TRBJ1-2; D remains ambiguous. There are 12 residues in the CDR3. CDR1 and CDR2 (germline): SNHLY, FYNNEI. V lost 4 bases and J lost 7, with 10 bases in between. CDR3 nucleotide sequence: TGTGCCAGCAGTGTGGGAGTTGGTGGCTACACCTTC. It codes for CASSVGVGGYTF. The variable domain in full, with the rest retrieved from reference TRBV2 and TRBJ1-2, is EPEVTQTPSHQVTQMGQEVILRCVPISNHLYFYWYRQILGQKVEFLVSFYNNEISEKSEIFDDQFSVERPDGSNFTLKIRSTKLEDSAMYFCASSVGVGGYTFGSGTRLTVV.

This clonotype was recorded many times. The gene calls are TRBV10-3 and TRBJ2-3; TRBD1 or TRBD2 may be the D gene (6 bases each). Trimming shortened V by 10 bases and J by 0 bases, and 17 bases separated the two germline ends. CDR1 is ENHRY and CDR2 is SYGVKD in the germline V gene. The CDR3 spans 15 residues. CDR3 nucleotide sequence: TGTGCCACTTTAAGGAGGGGGGCTAGCACAGATACGCAGTATTTT. The encoded protein is CATLRRGASTDTQYF.

Many counts were recorded for this clonotype. J is TRBJ2-1 and V is TRBV11-2; 9 bases match TRBD2. CDR3 length: 15 amino acids. V dropped 2 bases and J dropped 4; count of bases not matched to a gene: 3. Germline lookup yields CDR1 SGHAT and CDR2 FQNNGV. CDR3 protein: CASSLSSGGYNEQFF. The CDR3 DNA reads as TGTGCCAGCAGCTTAAGTAGCGGGGGATACAATGAGCAGTTCTTC.

This clonotype was counted at least ten times. The chain combines TRBV20-1 with TRBJ2-7, with TRBD2 matching over 8 bases. The V gene end was trimmed by 0 bases and the J gene end by 3 bases; junction bases not matched to a gene: 4. The germline V gene has CDR1 DFQATT and CDR2 SNEGSKA (reference sequence). The CDR3 runs 14 residues. The DNA of the CDR3 is TGCAGTGCTAGAGAGGCAAGCGGGGGCTACGAGCAGTACTTC. It codes for CSAREASGGYEQYF.

This clonotype was seen only a few times. The rearrangement uses TRBV2 and TRBJ2-7; 10 positions agree with TRBD2. Germline lookup yields CDR1 SNHLY and CDR2 FYNNEI. The CDR3 consists of 15 residues. The V segment lost 6 bases and the J segment 6 bases; nucleotides outside the gene matches: 11. CDR3: CASSLGASGRSEQYF. The CDR3 nucleotides are TGTGCCAGCAGCTTAGGGGCTAGCGGGAGATCCGAGCAGTACTTC.

The V call is TRBV29-1, the J call TRBJ2-3; the D is unclear. The V and J ends lost 4 bases and 6 bases respectively, with 11 bases between them. The CDR3 totals 12 residues. Germline CDR1 reads SQVTM; CDR2 reads ANQGSEA. In DNA, the CDR3 is TGCAGCGTTGGCACGGCCATTGATACGCAGTATTTT. Amino acid sequence: CSVGTAIDTQYF.

This clonotype was seen ten or more times. The genes are TRBV28 and TRBJ1-1; D uncertain. The CDR3 loop spans 16 amino acids. Germline assignment: CDR1 MDHEN and CDR2 SYDVKM. Trimming pared 1 base from V and 2 bases from J, leaving 14 bases between. The CDR3 loop is CASSLFGSVRNTEAFF. CDR3 sequence (DNA): TGTGCCAGCAGTTTATTTGGGTCGGTCAGAAACACTGAAGCTTTCTTT.

This clonotype has at least ten counts. The chain joins TRBV18 to TRBJ2-7; 7 bases line up with TRBD1. V shed 1 base and J 6 bases; nucleotides not matched to a gene: 9. The CDR3 loop spans 15 amino acids. The germline gives CDR1 KGHSH, CDR2 LQKENI. As DNA, the CDR3 is TGTGCCAGCTCACCACTGACAAGGGGGCATGTCGAGCAGTACTTC. It encodes CASSPLTRGHVEQYF. Complete variable domain (other parts from reference TRBV18 and TRBJ2-7): NAGVMQNPRHLVRRRGQEARLRCSPMKGHSHVYWYRQLPEEGLKFMVYLQKENIIDESGMPKERFSAEFPKEGPSILRIQQVVRGDSAAYFCASSPLTRGHVEQYFGPGTRLTVT.

This clonotype was seen ten or more times. The rearrangement uses TRBV29-1 and TRBJ2-3; 10 bases fit TRBD1. Germline V lookup: CDR1 SQVTM, CDR2 ANQGSEA. Losses at the gene ends were 7 bases for V and 6 bases for J; bases not matched to a gene: 10. The CDR3 consists of 14 residues. In DNA, the CDR3 is TGCAGCGCAAATACCGGGACAGGGGTGGATACGCAGTATTTT. It translates to CSANTGTGVDTQYF.

The CDR3 reads CASTPGGSYEQYF. CDR3 bases: TGTGCCAGCACCCCTGGTGGGTCCTACGAGCAGTACTTC. The chain is built from TRBV11-2 and TRBJ2-7; D not certain. Looked up from germline, CDR1 is SGHAT and CDR2 is FQNNGV. CDR3 size: 13 residues. V was shortened by 7 bases and J by 1 base, with 11 bases between the two germline ends.

The chain joins TRBV11-1 to TRBJ1-2; D is unresolved. The germline V gene has CDR1 SGHAT and CDR2 FQDESV (reference sequence). The CDR3 extends over 14 amino acids. The V end lost 4 bases, the J end lost 7 bases, and 16 bases lay between the germline ends. The CDR3 bases are TGTGCCAGCAGCTCCCCCCCCGGGGAGGCTGGCTACACCTTC. Residues: CASSSPPGEAGYTF.

This clonotype occurred a few times. The chain links TRBV9 to TRBJ2-4; 7 bases line up with TRBD2. The CDR3 extends over 16 amino acids. Germline V gene sequence: CDR1 SGDLS, CDR2 YYNGEE. V was pared by 2 bases and J by 1 base, with 6 bases of the junction left unmatched. The CDR3 DNA sequence: TGTGCCAGCAGCGTCGGCTGGCGGGGGGCCAAAAACATTCAGTACTTC. Translated: CASSVGWRGAKNIQYF. The whole variable domain, filled in from reference TRBV9 and TRBJ2-4, reads DSGVTQTPKHLITATGQRVTLRCSPRSGDLSVYWYQQSLDQGLQFLIQYYNGEERAKGNILERFSAQQFPDLHSELNLSSLELGDSALYFCASSVGWRGAKNIQYFGAGTRLSVL.

This chain uses TRBV18 with TRBJ2-5, with 7 bases matching TRBD1. There are 15 residues in the CDR3. Germline CDR1 KGHSH, CDR2 LQKENI. J gave up 5 bases and V 8 bases, and 14 bases lay outside the gene matches. DNA of the CDR3: TGTGCCAGCCCCCAGGGACAGATCAAGCTGGAGACCCAGTACTTC. Its translation is CASPQGQIKLETQYF.

This clonotype was seen a few times. The chain uses TRBV27 and TRBJ2-1; 11 bases match TRBD2. The CDR3 is 14 residues long. J gave up 8 bases and V 6 bases, and 6 bases lay outside the gene matches. Germline lookup yields CDR1 MNHEY and CDR2 SMNVEV (reference sequence). The chain's CDR3 is CASSFSGGADEQFF. The CDR3 DNA follows: TGTGCCAGCAGCTTTAGCGGGGGGGCGGATGAGCAGTTCTTC.

In this sample, this clonotype turned up many times. This chain's CDR3 is CATMTGVFSEGGELFF. The DNA of the CDR3 is TGTGCCACCATGACAGGGGTCTTTTCGGAAGGCGGGGAGCTGTTTTTT. V usage is TRBV2 and J usage is TRBJ2-2; 8 positions match TRBD1. Germline values: CDR1 SNHLY, CDR2 FYNNEI. CDR3 length equals 16 residues. V shed 10 bases and J 7 bases; nucleotides not matched to a gene: 17.

The rearrangement links TRBV7-2 to TRBJ2-5; D is perhaps TRBD1 or TRBD2 (5 bases each). Germline lookup yields CDR1 SGHTA and CDR2 FQGNSA. V was shortened by 5 bases and J by 2 bases, with 12 bases between the two germline ends. The CDR3 runs 14 residues. CDR3 region: CASSLGTLQETQYF. CDR3 sequence (DNA): TGTGCCAGCAGCCTCGGGACGCTACAAGAGACCCAGTACTTC.